What follows are 24 T cell receptor beta chains derived from one specimen sequenced in a study of blood T cell repertoires in COVID-19. The method was immunoSEQ multiplex PCR; TCRdb's version includes in-frame clones alone and lacks a portion of them. The data hold about 56,000 clones, with about 89% observed a single time. The specimen was peripheral blood. The receptors originated from a human donor in a cohort sampled during active COVID-19.

The genes are TRBV5-4 and TRBJ2-5; a possible D gene is TRBD1 (6 bases). CDR1 and CDR2 from the germline V gene are SGHNT and YYREEE (reference sequence). The CDR3 sequence is 17 residues long. V gave up 3 bases and J gave up 1 base, with 19 bases separating them. CDR3 nucleotides: TGTGCCAGCAGCTCGGGGCGGCATAGGGGGACCCAAGAGACCCAGTACTTC. It encodes CASSSGRHRGTQETQYF.

J is TRBJ2-4 and V is TRBV19, with D tentatively TRBD1 (7 bases). The germline V and J ends were trimmed by 5 bases and 3 bases, with 14 bases remaining between them. The germline gives CDR1 LNHDA, CDR2 SQIVND (reference sequence). This CDR3 has 15 amino acids. The CDR3 DNA reads TGTGCCAGTAGTCCGGGGCAGGGGGGCAAAAACATTCAGTACTTC. Its translation is CASSPGQGGKNIQYF.

This clone was detected only a few times. The chain uses TRBV7-9 and TRBJ1-6; tentative D call: TRBD1 (5 bases). Per germline, CDR1 SEHNR and CDR2 FQNEAQ (reference sequence). V dropped 1 base and J dropped 7 bases, with 11 bases sitting between them. CDR3 size: 15 residues. The CDR3 nucleotides read TGTGCCAGCAGCTTAGGAGACAGCGTAAATTCACCCCTCCACTTT. Translating it yields CASSLGDSVNSPLHF.

V gene TRBV11-2 combines with J gene TRBJ1-6, with D possibly matching TRBD1 (5 bases). The CDR3 loop spans 15 amino acids. Germline lookup yields CDR1 SGHAT and CDR2 FQNNGV. The V end was cut by 5 bases, the J end by 8 bases, with 16 bases between. The CDR3 DNA reads TGTGCCAGCAGCGCTATCACAGGTCGGGATTCACCCCTCCACTTT. It codes for CASSAITGRDSPLHF. Full variable domain (rest looked up from reference TRBV11-2 and TRBJ1-6): EAGVAQSPRYKIIEKRQSVAFWCNPISGHATLYWYQQILGQGPKLLIQFQNNGVVDDSQLPKDRFSAERLKGVDSTLKIQPAKLEDSAVYLCASSAITGRDSPLHFGNGTRLTVT.

The rearrangement uses TRBV4-3 and TRBJ2-1, with D perhaps TRBD1 (5 bases). Trimming cost V 2 bases and J 5 bases, with 7 bases left between them. CDR1 is LGHNA, CDR2 YSLEER, per germline. The CDR3 is 13 residues long. The CDR3 nucleotides read TGCGCCAGCAGCCAATTGACAGACAATGAGCAGTTCTTC. The encoded protein is CASSQLTDNEQFF.

This chain connects TRBV5-8 to TRBJ2-1; 7 bases agree with TRBD2. This CDR3 is 14 amino acids long. V lost 5 bases, J lost 9 bases, and 11 bases stayed unmatched. Germline loops: CDR1 SGHTS, CDR2 YDEGEE. CDR3 amino acids: CASRFRGRGSEQFF. CDR3 in DNA: TGTGCCAGCAGATTCCGAGGGAGGGGTAGTGAGCAGTTCTTC.

CDR3 in amino acids: CASSQGPPGLAGSTDTQYF. The CDR3 DNA is TGTGCCAGCAGCCAAGGCCCCCCGGGACTAGCGGGGAGCACAGATACGCAGTATTTT. V gene TRBV3-1 (or the pseudogene TRBV3-2) combines with J gene TRBJ2-3, with TRBD2 matching 13 bases. This CDR3 comprises 19 residues. Trimming at V came to 1 base and at J to 0 bases, leaving 7 bases not matched to a gene. The germline V gene encodes CDR1 LGHDT and CDR2 YNNKEL (reference sequence).

As to this clone: The same CDR3 also results from other DNA sequences found in this sample. The rearrangement links TRBV6-2 or TRBV6-3 to TRBJ1-5; D is uncertain. CDR1 and CDR2 (germline): MNHEY, SVGEGT. The V and J ends lost 3 bases and 6 bases respectively, with 12 bases between them. The CDR3 contains 14 residues. The CDR3 loop reads CASSYSTEGQPQHF. CDR3 bases: TGTGCCAGCAGTTATTCAACGGAGGGTCAGCCCCAGCATTTT.

The CDR3, as DNA: TGTGCCAGCAGTGAAGCGCTTAGTGGGGGGGGCTTATCCTACGAGCAGTACTTC. Its protein is CASSEALSGGGLSYEQYF. This chain links TRBV2 with TRBJ2-7, with D perhaps matching TRBD2 (7 bases). The V end lost 0 bases, the J end lost 1 base, and 19 bases lay between the germline ends. This CDR3 contains 18 residues. Germline lookup yields CDR1 SNHLY and CDR2 FYNNEI. The full variable domain, with the rest looked up from reference TRBV2 and TRBJ2-7, is EPEVTQTPSHQVTQMGQEVILRCVPISNHLYFYWYRQILGQKVEFLVSFYNNEISEKSEIFDDQFSVERPDGSNFTLKIRSTKLEDSAMYFCASSEALSGGGLSYEQYFGPGTRLTVT.

The rearrangement joins TRBV19 to TRBJ1-5; maybe TRBD1 (5 bases). The ends were cut back, 4 bases at V and 0 bases at J, with 19 bases in the middle. CDR3 length: 18 amino acids. Looked up from germline, CDR1 is LNHDA and CDR2 is SQIVND (reference sequence). CDR3: CASSKGQGNLYSNQPQHF. The CDR3 nucleotides read TGTGCCAGTAGTAAGGGGCAGGGAAACCTCTATAGCAATCAGCCCCAGCATTTT.

The rearrangement links TRBV6-5 to TRBJ1-6; TRBD1 aligns across 9 bases. Germline CDR1 MNHEY, CDR2 SVGAGI. The V and J ends lost 6 bases and 8 bases, in that order; junction bases with no gene match: 8. The CDR3 runs to 15 residues. The CDR3 DNA follows: TGTGCCAGCAGCCGCAGGGACAGGGTACATTCACCCCTCCACTTT. Translation gives CASSRRDRVHSPLHF.

V and J are TRBV7-2 and TRBJ1-4; TRBD1 matches 8 bases. Germline V CDR1 and CDR2: SGHTA, FQGNSA. V lost 1 base, J lost 8 bases, and 9 bases stayed unmatched. This CDR3 is 16 amino acids long. The CDR3 DNA reads TGTGCCAGCAGCTTAGGAGGATCAGGGGGCAGGGAAAAACTGTTTTTT. This sequence encodes CASSLGGSGGREKLFF.

The chain uses TRBV3-1 (or the pseudogene TRBV3-2) and TRBJ2-1, with 9 bases that match TRBD2. There are 15 residues in the CDR3. Trimming at V came to 1 base and at J to 3 bases, leaving 1 base not matched to a gene. Per the germline V gene, CDR1 is LGHDT and CDR2 is YNNKEL (reference sequence). The CDR3 DNA reads TGTGCCAGCAGCCAAGGGACTAGCGTCTACAATGAGCAGTTCTTC. Protein product: CASSQGTSVYNEQFF.

The V gene is TRBV7-2, the J gene TRBJ2-3, with TRBD2 identical over 9 bases. CDR3 length equals 19 residues. The germline gives CDR1 SGHTA, CDR2 FQGNSA. V shed 1 base and J 1 base; nucleotides not matched to a gene: 12. CDR3 bases: TGTGCCAGCAGCTTAGATCGCGGGGGGGCATTTTGGGGCACAGATACGCAGTATTTT. Translation gives CASSLDRGGAFWGTDTQYF.

The chain uses TRBV5-6 and TRBJ1-1; the D is unclear. The V end was cut by 0 bases, the J end by 7 bases, with 10 bases between. The CDR3 consists of 13 residues. CDR1 is SGHDT, CDR2 YYEEEE, per germline. CDR3 amino acids: CASSLGRGVEAFF. The CDR3 region has the DNA TGTGCCAGCAGCTTGGGAAGAGGAGTTGAAGCTTTCTTT.

The chain links TRBV4-2 to TRBJ2-2; 8 positions agree with TRBD2. Trimming took 4 bases from V and 2 from J; bases not matched to a gene: 3. The CDR3 runs 15 residues. Germline V CDR1 and CDR2: LGHNA, YNFKEQ. DNA of the CDR3: TGTGCCAGCAGCCTGAGCGGGGGTAACACCGGGGAGCTGTTTTTT. Protein: CASSLSGGNTGELFF.

This clone was observed a handful of times. The chain carries TRBV11-3 and TRBJ1-1; D is ambiguous. The CDR3 totals 15 residues. The V and J ends lost 4 bases and 5 bases respectively, with 17 bases between them. CDR1 and CDR2 from the germline V gene are SGHNT and YENEEA. CDR3 protein: CASSSLDTRVTEAFF. In nucleotides, the CDR3 is TGTGCCAGCAGCTCCCTCGACACTCGTGTTACTGAAGCTTTCTTT.

The chain recombines TRBV18 with TRBJ1-6; D perhaps matches TRBD1 (5 bases). Germline CDR1 KGHSH, CDR2 LQKENI. V was clipped by 0 bases and J by 2 bases, with 14 bases between them. This CDR3 comprises 18 residues. The CDR3 DNA sequence: TGTGCCAGCTCACCACCTGGGGCGGGGAGAACCTATAATTCACCCCTCCACTTT. This sequence encodes CASSPPGAGRTYNSPLHF.

The chain is built from TRBV6-5 and TRBJ2-7; tentative D call: TRBD1 (5 bases). This CDR3 region has 12 residues. Germline V CDR1 and CDR2: MNHEY, SVGAGI. Trimming took off 10 bases at V and 2 bases at J, with 12 bases between the two ends. The CDR3 nucleotides are TGTGCCACGAACAGGTTTCCCTACGAGCAGTACTTC. The encoded protein is CATNRFPYEQYF.

This clone occurred a few times. This chain connects TRBV28 to TRBJ1-5, with TRBD1 as a possible D gene (5 bases). This CDR3 contains 15 residues. Trimming cost V 4 bases and J 5 bases, with 15 bases left between them. The germline gives CDR1 MDHEN, CDR2 SYDVKM. The CDR3 nucleotides are TGTGCCAGCAGTTCCGCCGGGACGGGAGATCAGCCCCAGCATTTT. Translating it yields CASSSAGTGDQPQHF. Looking up the rest from reference TRBV28 and TRBJ1-5 gives the full variable domain: DVKVTQSSRYLVKRTGEKVFLECVQDMDHENMFWYRQDPGLGLRLIYFSYDVKMKEKGDIPEGYSVSREKKERFSLILESASTNQTSMYLCASSSAGTGDQPQHFGDGTRLSIL.

The chain uses TRBV5-1 and TRBJ2-2; D unclear. The CDR3 consists of 14 residues. The germline CDR1 and CDR2 sequences are SGHRS and YFSETQ. The V and J ends lost 0 bases and 0 bases respectively, with 3 bases between them. Here the CDR3 reads CASSLGANTGELFF. CDR3 sequence (DNA): TGCGCCAGCAGCTTGGGAGCGAACACCGGGGAGCTGTTTTTT.

This clone occurred a few times. The chain recombines TRBV6-5 with TRBJ2-1; possible D gene TRBD1, 6 bases. This CDR3 spans 14 amino acids. The germline V gene encodes CDR1 MNHEY and CDR2 SVGAGI. Trimming shortened V by 10 bases and J by 5 bases, and 18 bases separated the two germline ends. CDR3 bases: TGTGCCACCTCGGACAGCCTGACTGACAATGAGCAGTTCTTC. Translation gives CATSDSLTDNEQFF.

The chain employs TRBV5-6 and TRBJ2-1; D gene unclear. V was clipped by 3 bases and J by 7 bases, with 11 bases between them. This CDR3 spans 13 amino acids. Germline V gene data show CDR1 as SGHDT and CDR2 as YYEEEE. The CDR3 region is CASSWYSDNEQFF. CDR3 sequence (DNA): TGTGCCAGCAGCTGGTATAGTGATAATGAGCAGTTCTTC.

The V and J genes are TRBV27 and TRBJ2-1, with D possibly matching TRBD2 (5 bases). Trimming removed 5 bases from V and 2 bases from J, with 7 bases in between. CDR1 and CDR2 (germline): MNHEY, SMNVEV (reference sequence). The CDR3 is 13 residues long. The CDR3 sequence is CASSPGTYNEQFF. CDR3 DNA sequence: TGTGCCAGCAGTCCCGGGACCTACAATGAGCAGTTCTTC.